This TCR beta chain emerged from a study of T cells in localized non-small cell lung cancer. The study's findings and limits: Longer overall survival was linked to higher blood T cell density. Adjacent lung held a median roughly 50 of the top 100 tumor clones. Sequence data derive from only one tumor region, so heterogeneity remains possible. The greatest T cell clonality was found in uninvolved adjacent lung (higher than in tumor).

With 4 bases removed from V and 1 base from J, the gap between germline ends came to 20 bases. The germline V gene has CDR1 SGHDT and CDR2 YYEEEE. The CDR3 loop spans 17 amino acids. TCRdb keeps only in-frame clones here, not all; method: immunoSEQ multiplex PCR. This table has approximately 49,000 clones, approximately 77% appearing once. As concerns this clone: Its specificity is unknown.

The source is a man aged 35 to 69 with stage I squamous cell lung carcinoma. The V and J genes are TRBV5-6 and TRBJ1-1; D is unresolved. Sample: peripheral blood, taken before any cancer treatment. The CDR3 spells CASSAPVYEGGNTEAFF. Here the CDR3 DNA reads TGTGCCAGCAGCGCACCCGTCTATGAGGGAGGGAACACTGAAGCTTTCTTT.